This T cell receptor (beta chain) emerged from a study of blood T cell repertoires in COVID-19. The authors' processing: For nucleated cells, counts were estimated from reference gene primer amplification. Profiled with immunoSEQ multiplex PCR; TCRdb holds only in-frame clones, not every one. V and J calls and clone size come straight from that table; D and trimming were deduced from the DNA. The repertoire includes more than 95,000 clones, approximately 81% of them detected once, and more than 35% sits in the top ten. The CDR3 consists of 14 residues. V lost 4 bases and J 1 base, leaving 13 bases between the germline ends. The V gene's germline CDR1 is GTSNPN and CDR2 SVGIG (reference sequence).

The chain links TRBV30 to TRBJ1-1; possible D gene TRBD1, 6 bases. This receptor was obtained from a man aged 40-49 years with active or convalescent COVID-19. Sequenced sample: peripheral blood. CDR3 sequence: CAWKIGGANTEAFF. DNA of the CDR3: TGTGCCTGGAAGATCGGGGGGGCGAACACTGAAGCTTTCTTT.